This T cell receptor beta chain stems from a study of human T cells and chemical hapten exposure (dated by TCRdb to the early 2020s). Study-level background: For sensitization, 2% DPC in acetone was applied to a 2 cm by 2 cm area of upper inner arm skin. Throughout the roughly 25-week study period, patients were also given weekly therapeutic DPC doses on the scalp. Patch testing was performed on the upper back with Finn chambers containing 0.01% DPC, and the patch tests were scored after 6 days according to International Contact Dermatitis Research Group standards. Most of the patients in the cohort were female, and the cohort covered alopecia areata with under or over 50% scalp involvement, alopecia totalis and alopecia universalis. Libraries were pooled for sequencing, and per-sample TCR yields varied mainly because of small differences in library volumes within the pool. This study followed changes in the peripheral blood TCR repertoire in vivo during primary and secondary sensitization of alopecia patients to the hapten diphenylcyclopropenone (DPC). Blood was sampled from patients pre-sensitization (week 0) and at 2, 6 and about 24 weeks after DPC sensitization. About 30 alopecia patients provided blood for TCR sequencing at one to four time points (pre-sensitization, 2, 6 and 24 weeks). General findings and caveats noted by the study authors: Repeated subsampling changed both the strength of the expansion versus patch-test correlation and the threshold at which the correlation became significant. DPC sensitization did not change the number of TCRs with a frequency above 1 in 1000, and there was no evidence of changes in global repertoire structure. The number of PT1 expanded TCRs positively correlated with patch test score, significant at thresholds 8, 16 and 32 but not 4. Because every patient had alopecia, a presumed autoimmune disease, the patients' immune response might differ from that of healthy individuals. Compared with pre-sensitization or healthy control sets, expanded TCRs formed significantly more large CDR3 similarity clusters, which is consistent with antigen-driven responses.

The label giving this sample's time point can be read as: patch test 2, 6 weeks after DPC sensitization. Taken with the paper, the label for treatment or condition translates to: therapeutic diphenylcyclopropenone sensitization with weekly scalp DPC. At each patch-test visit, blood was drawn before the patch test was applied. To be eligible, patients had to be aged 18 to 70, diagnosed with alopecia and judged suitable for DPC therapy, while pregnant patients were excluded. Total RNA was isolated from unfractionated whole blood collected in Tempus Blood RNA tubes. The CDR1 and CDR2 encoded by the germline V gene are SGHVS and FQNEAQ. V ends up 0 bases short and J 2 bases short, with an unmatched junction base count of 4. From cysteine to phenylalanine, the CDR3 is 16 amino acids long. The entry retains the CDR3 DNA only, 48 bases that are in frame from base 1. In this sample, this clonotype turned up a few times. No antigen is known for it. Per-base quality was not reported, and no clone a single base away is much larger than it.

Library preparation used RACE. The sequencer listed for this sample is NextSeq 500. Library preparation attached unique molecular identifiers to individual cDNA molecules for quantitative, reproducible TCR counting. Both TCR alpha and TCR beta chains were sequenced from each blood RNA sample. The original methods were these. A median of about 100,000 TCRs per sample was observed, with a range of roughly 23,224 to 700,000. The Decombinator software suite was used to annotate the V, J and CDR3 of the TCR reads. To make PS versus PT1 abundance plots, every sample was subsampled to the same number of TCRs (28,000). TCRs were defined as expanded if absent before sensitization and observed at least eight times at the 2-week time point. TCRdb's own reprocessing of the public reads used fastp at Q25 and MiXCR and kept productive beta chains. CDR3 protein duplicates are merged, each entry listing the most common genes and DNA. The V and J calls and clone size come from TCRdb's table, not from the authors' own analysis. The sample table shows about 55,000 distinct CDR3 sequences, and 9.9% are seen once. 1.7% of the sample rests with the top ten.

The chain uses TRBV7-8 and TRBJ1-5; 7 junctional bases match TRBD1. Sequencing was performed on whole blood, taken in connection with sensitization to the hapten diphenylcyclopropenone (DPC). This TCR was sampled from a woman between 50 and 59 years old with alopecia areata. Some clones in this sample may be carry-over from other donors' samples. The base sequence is TGTGCCAGCAGCTTAGCGGGGGACAGCGGCAATCAGCCCCAGCATTTT. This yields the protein CASSLAGDSGNQPQHF.